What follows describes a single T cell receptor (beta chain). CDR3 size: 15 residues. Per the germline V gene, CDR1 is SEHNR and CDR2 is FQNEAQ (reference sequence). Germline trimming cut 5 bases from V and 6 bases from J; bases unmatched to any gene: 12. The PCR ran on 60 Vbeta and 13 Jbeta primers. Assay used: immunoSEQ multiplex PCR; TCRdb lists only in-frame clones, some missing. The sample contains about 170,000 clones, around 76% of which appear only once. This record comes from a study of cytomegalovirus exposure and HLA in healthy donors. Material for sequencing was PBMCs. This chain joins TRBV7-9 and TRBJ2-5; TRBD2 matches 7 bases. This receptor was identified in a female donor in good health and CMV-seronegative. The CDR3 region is CASSDLGGVVKTQYF. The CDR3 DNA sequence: TGTGCCAGCAGCGATTTGGGGGGGGTCGTAAAGACCCAGTACTTC.